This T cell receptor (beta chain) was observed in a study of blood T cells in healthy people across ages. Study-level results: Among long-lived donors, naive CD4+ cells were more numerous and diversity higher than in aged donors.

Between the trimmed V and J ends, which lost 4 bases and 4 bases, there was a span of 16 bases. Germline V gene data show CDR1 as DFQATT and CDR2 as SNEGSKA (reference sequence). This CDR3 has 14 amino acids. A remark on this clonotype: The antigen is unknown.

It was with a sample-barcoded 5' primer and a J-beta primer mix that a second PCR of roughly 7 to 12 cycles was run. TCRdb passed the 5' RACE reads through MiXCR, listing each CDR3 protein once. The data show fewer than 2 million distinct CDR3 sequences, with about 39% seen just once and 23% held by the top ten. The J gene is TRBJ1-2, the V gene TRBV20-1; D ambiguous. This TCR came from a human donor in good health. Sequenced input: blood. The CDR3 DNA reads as TGCAGTGCTATTTCGCCCCGGGGAGCCTATGGCTACACCTTC. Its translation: CSAISPRGAYGYTF.